This T cell receptor beta chain was sequenced during a study of cytomegalovirus exposure and HLA in healthy donors. Germline V lookup: CDR1 LGHNA, CDR2 YSLEER. The CDR3 spans 17 residues. The V end lost 1 base, the J end lost 2 bases, and 17 bases lay between the germline ends. Researchers ran the PCR with 60 Vbeta and 13 Jbeta primers. Generated by immunoSEQ multiplex PCR, the TCRdb table keeps only in-frame clones and is missing some. The sample shows more than 95,000 clones, around 80% of them seen only once. The chain combines TRBV4-3 with TRBJ1-2; D is perhaps TRBD1 (5 bases). Sequenced material: PBMCs. The sequence was collected from a woman aged 40 to 50 in good health and CMV-seronegative. Written as DNA, the CDR3 is TGCGCCAGCAGCCAAGCGGCGACAGTCACAAGCAACTATGGCTACACCTTC. Protein sequence: CASSQAATVTSNYGYTF.